Listed here are 20 T cell receptor beta chains from one sample, sequenced in a study of identical twins. MiXCR was run by TCRdb on the 5' RACE reads, yielding one entry per CDR3 protein. The data hold roughly 1,500,000 distinct CDR3 sequences, with under 35% observed a single time. Specimen: cord blood. These receptors all stem from a newborn girl in good health.

As DNA, the CDR3 is TGCAGTGCTAGCTATAGGACAGGGGGCCTAGCTTTCTTT. Encoded protein: CSASYRTGGLAFF. V usage is TRBV20-1 and J usage is TRBJ1-1, with 11 bases lining up with TRBD1. The CDR3 consists of 13 residues. The trim removed 3 bases at V and 10 bases at J, leaving 7 bases unmatched. Germline CDR1 and CDR2: DFQATT and SNEGSKA (reference sequence).

The chain has TRBV29-1 and TRBJ1-2; tentative D call: TRBD1 (5 bases). V lost 4 bases, J lost 1 base, and 10 bases lay in between. This CDR3 region has 13 residues. From germline, CDR1 is SQVTM and CDR2 ANQGSEA. The CDR3 region is CSVVGGVNYGYTF. The CDR3 DNA reads as TGCAGCGTTGTTGGGGGTGTTAACTATGGCTACACCTTC.

V is TRBV5-5 and J is TRBJ1-1; 8 positions match TRBD1. After removal of 1 base from V and 6 bases from J, the junction contained 17 bases not matched to a gene. The CDR3 has 18 residues. Per the germline V gene, CDR1 is SGHKS and CDR2 is YYEKEE (reference sequence). The CDR3 bases are TGTGCCAGCAGCTTGTGGTCAGGGACAGGAGTCCGCATGGCTGAAGCTTTCTTT. Its protein is CASSLWSGTGVRMAEAFF.

The V gene is TRBV6-5, the J gene TRBJ1-1; 9 bases agree with TRBD1. V lost 5 bases to trimming and J lost 5 bases; unmatched junction nucleotides: 6. This CDR3 is 14 amino acids long. The V gene's germline CDR1 is MNHEY and CDR2 SVGAGI. CDR3 bases: TGTGCCAGCAGTATCCACAGGGGGCAAACTGAAGCTTTCTTT. Its translation: CASSIHRGQTEAFF.

This clonotype has at least ten counts. The chain is built from TRBV29-1 and TRBJ2-1; no clear D gene. The length of the CDR3 is 15 residues. CDR1 is SQVTM and CDR2 is ANQGSEA in the germline V gene. The V end lost 4 bases, the J end lost 5 bases, and 18 bases lay between the germline ends. The CDR3 loop reads CSVGPSVHLNNEQFF. The CDR3 nucleotides read TGCAGCGTTGGCCCCAGCGTACACCTTAACAATGAGCAGTTCTTC.

Concerning this clonotype: One end of the junction does not line up with germline, which may come from a read error. The J gene is TRBJ2-5, the V gene TRBV10-2, with 9 bases fitting TRBD1. This CDR3 is built from 14 residues. CDR1 and CDR2 (germline): WSHSY, SAAADI. The CDR3, as DNA: TGCGCCAGCCGTGAGACAGGGGGACGGGAGACCCAGTACTTC. It yields the protein CASRETGGRETQYF.

This clonotype was found a few times. The CDR3 bases are TGCAGTGCTAGAGTAGCGGGACGGAATGAAAAACTGTTTTTT. Its protein is CSARVAGRNEKLFF. The V call is TRBV20-1, the J call TRBJ1-4; a weak D match, TRBD1 (5 bases). The length of the CDR3 is 14 residues. Germline CDR1 DFQATT, CDR2 SNEGSKA (reference sequence). V lost 1 base to trimming and J lost 5 bases, with 11 bases between them.

This clonotype was observed a single time. Possible read error: a much larger clone is one base away. The chain uses TRBV4-2 and TRBJ1-2; 8 nucleotides align to TRBD1. The germline CDR1 and CDR2 sequences are LGHNA and YNFKEQ. The CDR3 is made up of 14 amino acids. The CDR3 loop reads CVSSQGQGTYGYTF. CDR3 DNA: TGTGTCAGCAGCCAAGGACAGGGTACCTATGGCTACACCTTC.

This clonotype was observed at least ten times. This chain joins TRBV27 and TRBJ1-2, with 7 bases that match TRBD1. This CDR3 comprises 16 residues. J gave up 2 bases and V 3 bases, and 9 bases lay outside the gene matches. Germline V CDR1 and CDR2: MNHEY, SMNVEV (reference sequence). CDR3 sequence: CASSFSPTGRNYGYTF. CDR3 DNA: TGTGCCAGCAGTTTCTCCCCGACAGGGAGGAACTATGGCTACACCTTC.

The V call is TRBV27, the J call TRBJ1-2, with 9 bases fitting TRBD1. V gave up 8 bases and J gave up 13 bases; unmatched junction bases: 14. Germline assignment: CDR1 MNHEY and CDR2 SMNVEV (reference sequence). There are 13 residues in the CDR3. CDR3 nucleotides: TGTGCCAGCCGAAGTACAGGGGGCGGGGGTATCACCTTC. This encodes CASRSTGGGGITF.

The chain carries TRBV21-1 and TRBJ1-1. TRBV21-1 is reported as a pseudogene. CDR3 length: 15 amino acids. CDR3 DNA sequence: TGTGCCAGCACTACCCTCCGACACGAGAACACTGAAGCTTTCTTT. Translation: CASTTLRHENTEAFF.

The V and J genes are TRBV6-5 and TRBJ2-1; 8 positions match TRBD2. Germline assignment: CDR1 MNHEY and CDR2 SVGAGI. CDR3 length: 18 amino acids. Germline trimming cut 0 bases from V and 2 bases from J; bases unmatched to any gene: 9. This chain's CDR3 is CASSYSKGKREPYNEQFF. The CDR3 nucleotides read TGTGCCAGCAGTTACTCGAAAGGAAAGCGGGAGCCCTACAATGAGCAGTTCTTC.

The chain joins TRBV25-1 to TRBJ1-1; D may be TRBD1 (6 bases). CDR1 and CDR2 from the germline V gene are MGHDK and SYGVNS. This CDR3 comprises 13 residues. V was pared by 2 bases and J by 6 bases, with 10 bases between. CDR3 nucleotides: TGTGCCAGCAGTGAAGGGGGGGCCCCTGAAGCTTTCTTT. Encoded protein: CASSEGGAPEAFF.

A word on this clonotype: A much larger clone differs from this one at a single base, so this may be a read error. The gene calls are TRBV5-1 and TRBJ2-7; D ambiguous. CDR1 is SGHRS and CDR2 is YFSETQ in the germline V gene. The CDR3 length is 12 residues. Between the trimmed V and J ends, which lost 6 bases and 7 bases, there was a span of 14 bases. The CDR3 loop is CASIPSLNEQYF. CDR3 coding DNA: TGCGCCAGCATTCCCAGCCTCAATGAGCAGTACTTC.

This chain connects TRBV27 to TRBJ2-4; TRBD1 is a possible D gene (5 bases). CDR1 is MNHEY and CDR2 is SMNVEV in the germline V gene (reference sequence). The CDR3 extends over 13 amino acids. The V end was cut by 8 bases, the J end by 4 bases, with 12 bases between. CDR3 in DNA: TGTGCCAGCTGCCAGGCAGGGAAAAACATTCAGTACTTC. Amino acid sequence: CASCQAGKNIQYF.

J is TRBJ2-5 and V is TRBV20-1; 10 positions agree with TRBD1. The DNA end is more similar to TRBJ2-4, so the J call may be wrong. The CDR3 sequence is 13 residues long. Germline V gives CDR1 DFQATT, CDR2 SNEGSKA (reference sequence). The CDR3 DNA is TGCAGTGCTAGCGGGACAGGGGTCGGCATTCAGTACTTC. Translated: CSASGTGVGIQYF.

In its sample, this clonotype was seen a few times. This rearrangement joins TRBV5-1 to TRBJ2-1, with D uncertain. The V gene's germline CDR1 is SGHRS and CDR2 YFSETQ. V dropped 1 base and J dropped 6 bases, with 8 bases sitting between them. The CDR3 sequence is 13 residues long. CDR3 bases: TGCGCCAGCAGCTTGCGACTTAGCAATGAGCAGTTCTTC. This sequence encodes CASSLRLSNEQFF.

This clonotype was counted once. The chain carries TRBV7-9 and TRBJ1-4; 9 bases fit TRBD1. The CDR3 consists of 16 residues. Looked up from germline, CDR1 is SEHNR and CDR2 is FQNEAQ (reference sequence). V shed 5 bases and J 2 bases; nucleotides not matched to a gene: 6. In DNA form, the CDR3 reads TGTGCCAGCAGCCACTGGACAGGGGCGACTAATGAAAAACTGTTTTTT. Its protein product is CASSHWTGATNEKLFF.

The chain employs TRBV30 and TRBJ2-2; D perhaps matches TRBD1 (6 bases). The V end was cut by 4 bases, the J end by 6 bases, with 15 bases between. The germline gives CDR1 GTSNPN, CDR2 SVGIG (reference sequence). CDR3 length equals 14 residues. The CDR3 region has the DNA TGTGCCTGGACTTCCGGGGCAGGGGCCGGGGAGCTGTTTTTT. Translating gives CAWTSGAGAGELFF.

This clonotype has only a few counts. The chain joins TRBV5-1 to TRBJ1-5, with D perhaps TRBD1 (5 bases). Germline V gene sequence: CDR1 SGHRS, CDR2 YFSETQ. Between the trimmed V and J ends, which lost 0 bases and 5 bases, there was a span of 12 bases. The CDR3 contains 15 residues. CDR3 sequence: CASSLEGASDQPQHF. The CDR3 nucleotides are TGCGCCAGCAGCTTGGAAGGGGCGAGTGATCAGCCCCAGCATTTT.